Following are 29 T cell receptor beta chains from one sample sequenced in a study of radiation and T cells in renal cell carcinoma. Time point specified: baseline pretreatment blood. The treatment denotes: 15 Gy SBRT to primary tumor, nephrectomy 4 weeks later. Some clones are missing from TCRdb's copy, which holds only in-frame ones; the method was immunoSEQ multiplex PCR. This sample has some 100,000 clones; about 79% occur once, and the top ten carry less than 7%. Material: blood, obtained from a patient whose treatment included radiotherapy and nephrectomy. The receptors stem from a man aged 55-75 years with renal cell carcinoma.

V is TRBV18 and J is TRBJ2-3; 7 positions agree with TRBD2. The CDR3 is 12 amino acids. Germline values: CDR1 KGHSH, CDR2 LQKENI. V was clipped by 3 bases and J by 10 bases; unmatched bases: 4. CDR3 loop: CASSPGTTPQYF. The CDR3 DNA reads TGTGCCAGCTCACCGGGGACTACTCCGCAGTATTTT.

This chain links TRBV29-1 with TRBJ2-5; weak D call: TRBD2 (5 bases). CDR1 SQVTM and CDR2 ANQGSEA come from the germline V gene. The CDR3 spans 18 residues. Deletions cut 3 bases from V and 4 bases from J, with 27 bases between. The CDR3 loop reads CSVEGYFAKIARSETQYF. The DNA of the CDR3 is TGCAGCGTTGAGGGGTATTTTGCGAAGATAGCGCGGTCAGAGACCCAGTACTTC.

The CDR3 is CASSSPGPLGHGEAFF. The CDR3 DNA reads TGTGCCAGCAGTTCCCCCGGGCCCCTGGGACACGGCGAAGCTTTCTTT. The chain employs TRBV28 and TRBJ1-1, with a possible D match to TRBD1 (6 bases). CDR3 length equals 16 residues. The V gene's germline CDR1 is MDHEN and CDR2 SYDVKM. V gave up 4 bases and J gave up 8 bases, with 23 bases separating them.

The V gene is TRBV28, the J gene TRBJ2-5; D might be TRBD2 (6 bases). Trimming left V 2 bases short and J 2 bases short, with 9 bases between. The length of the CDR3 is 14 residues. CDR1 and CDR2 from the germline V gene are MDHEN and SYDVKM. CDR3 coding DNA: TGTGCCAGCAGTTTAGGTCGGGAGCAAGAGACCCAGTACTTC. Its translation is CASSLGREQETQYF.

This clone was observed once. V is TRBV5-1 and J is TRBJ1-1; no clear D gene. The CDR3 runs to 13 residues. With 4 bases removed from V and 1 base from J, the gap between germline ends came to 8 bases. The germline V gene has CDR1 SGHRS and CDR2 YFSETQ. CDR3 bases: TGCGCCAGCAGCCGCGTGGGGAACACTGAAGCTTTCTTT. Its protein is CASSRVGNTEAFF.

The chain has TRBV5-1 and TRBJ2-2, with 14 bases lining up with TRBD2. The CDR3 has 16 amino acids. Unmatched junction bases numbered 6, after V lost 5 bases and J lost 6 bases. Germline CDR1 SGHRS, CDR2 YFSETQ. The CDR3 nucleotides read TGCGCCAGCAGGACTAGCGGGAGGGCCGGCTCCGGGGAGCTGTTTTTT. Encoded protein: CASRTSGRAGSGELFF.

The chain couples TRBV19 to TRBJ2-7; no firm D call. The CDR3 sequence is 13 residues long. Germline assignment: CDR1 LNHDA and CDR2 SQIVND (reference sequence). Deletions cut 4 bases from V and 3 bases from J, with 10 bases between. The DNA of the CDR3 is TGTGCCAGTAGTACCCCAGCGCACTACGAGCAGTACTTC. This encodes CASSTPAHYEQYF.

The V and J genes are TRBV5-4 and TRBJ2-1, with no clear D. CDR3 size: 12 residues. Per the germline V gene, CDR1 is SGHNT and CDR2 is YYREEE (reference sequence). The V end was cut by 0 bases, the J end by 6 bases, with 4 bases between. The CDR3 here is CASSLATNEQFF. In nucleotides, the CDR3 is TGTGCCAGCAGCTTGGCTACCAATGAGCAGTTCTTC.

This clone was detected a few times. The J gene is TRBJ1-5, the V gene TRBV5-6; TRBD1 matches at 8 bases. The germline CDR1 and CDR2 sequences are SGHDT and YYEEEE. The length of the CDR3 is 15 residues. After removal of 0 bases from V and 9 bases from J, the junction contained 8 bases not matched to a gene. In nucleotides, the CDR3 is TGTGCCAGCAGCTTGGCCGGGACAGGCTTGAGGCCCCAGCATTTT. Translation gives CASSLAGTGLRPQHF. The variable domain in full, completed from reference TRBV5-6 and TRBJ1-5, reads DAGVTQSPTHLIKTRGQQVTLRCSPKSGHDTVSWYQQALGQGPQFIFQYYEEEERQRGNFPDRFSGHQFPNYSSELNVNALLLGDSALYLCASSLAGTGLRPQHFGDGTRLSIL.

This CDR3 is CASSGGPADTEAFF. The CDR3 nucleotides read TGTGCCAGTAGTGGCGGACCGGCGGACACTGAAGCTTTCTTT. The V and J genes are TRBV19 and TRBJ1-1, with no clear D. Germline lookup yields CDR1 LNHDA and CDR2 SQIVND (reference sequence). The germline V and J ends were trimmed by 5 bases and 3 bases, with 13 bases remaining between them. This CDR3 contains 14 residues.

CDR3 residues: CASSGGRGNTEAFF. The CDR3 DNA sequence: TGCGCCAGCAGCGGGGGACGGGGTAACACTGAAGCTTTCTTT. The rearrangement links TRBV5-1 to TRBJ1-1; perhaps TRBD1 as D (5 bases). The CDR3 loop spans 14 amino acids. Trimming removed 4 bases from V and 2 bases from J, with 12 bases in between. Germline lookup yields CDR1 SGHRS and CDR2 YFSETQ.

V and J are TRBV4-1 and TRBJ2-5, with TRBD2 matching 14 bases. CDR3 length: 16 residues. V lost 4 bases and J lost 4; bases outside the gene matches: 5. The germline V gene encodes CDR1 MGHRA and CDR2 YSYEKL. Written as DNA, the CDR3 is TGCGCCAGCAGCCCGGGACTAGCGGGAGTTGGAGAGACCCAGTACTTC. Amino acid sequence: CASSPGLAGVGETQYF.

The rearrangement uses TRBV6-6 and TRBJ1-1; maybe TRBD1 (6 bases). Looked up from germline, CDR1 is MNHNY and CDR2 is SVGAGI (reference sequence). The length of the CDR3 is 12 residues. CDR3 bases: TGTGGCTGCCAGGGGCCCGGCACTGAAGCTTTCTTT. Translation: CGCQGPGTEAFF.

The V and J genes are TRBV14 and TRBJ2-1, with D unresolved. The CDR3 consists of 15 residues. Germline lookup yields CDR1 SGHDN and CDR2 FVKESK. The ends were cut back, 1 base at V and 0 bases at J, with 7 bases in the middle. CDR3: CASSQGWSSYNEQFF. CDR3 coding DNA: TGTGCCAGCAGCCAAGGTTGGAGCTCCTACAATGAGCAGTTCTTC.

This chain uses TRBV28 with TRBJ1-5; the D is unclear. The V and J ends lost 6 bases and 0 bases respectively, with 15 bases between them. The germline gives CDR1 MDHEN, CDR2 SYDVKM. The CDR3 has 16 residues. The CDR3 region is CASRSHLKRSNQPQHF. Here the CDR3 DNA reads TGTGCCAGCAGATCCCATCTTAAACGTAGCAATCAGCCCCAGCATTTT.

J is TRBJ1-2 and V is TRBV5-1; D is unclear. Germline assignment: CDR1 SGHRS and CDR2 YFSETQ. Between the trimmed V and J ends, which lost 0 bases and 7 bases, there was a span of 13 bases. The CDR3 loop spans 14 amino acids. The CDR3 sequence: CASSLASQFSGYTF. For the CDR3, the DNA is TGCGCCAGCAGCTTGGCGAGTCAGTTTAGTGGCTACACCTTC.

The chain uses TRBV19 and TRBJ2-7; TRBD1 matches at 9 bases. Germline CDR1 and CDR2: LNHDA and SQIVND (reference sequence). The J segment lost 6 bases and the V segment lost 4 bases, leaving 4 bases of the junction unmatched. The CDR3 covers 13 residues. The CDR3 loop reads CASSTGTGLEQYF. CDR3 nucleotide sequence: TGTGCCAGTAGTACCGGGACAGGGCTCGAGCAGTACTTC.

This chain connects TRBV21-1 to TRBJ2-1; the table's D call, TRBD2, has no DNA check behind it. TRBV21-1 has pseudogene status. The length of the CDR3 is 17 residues. The CDR3 loop reads CASSKVLASGLDNEQFF. The CDR3 DNA follows: TGTGCCAGCAGCAAAGTCCTTGCTAGCGGGCTAGACAATGAGCAGTTCTTC.

This rearrangement joins TRBV11-3 to TRBJ1-5, with unresolved D. V lost 0 bases and J lost 9, with 21 bases in between. From germline, CDR1 is SGHNT and CDR2 YENEEA. The CDR3 spans 17 residues. As DNA, the CDR3 is TGTGCCAGCAGCTTAGAGCACCCCTTATGGCTAGGGCGGCCCCAGCATTTT. It encodes CASSLEHPLWLGRPQHF.

The V and J genes are TRBV11-2 and TRBJ2-7; D is undetermined. The CDR3 sequence is 14 residues long. Trimming left V 5 bases short and J 0 bases short, with 11 bases between. The germline gives CDR1 SGHAT, CDR2 FQNNGV. As DNA, the CDR3 is TGTGCCAGCAGCACCCAGACGAGCTCCTACGAGCAGTACTTC. Amino acid sequence: CASSTQTSSYEQYF.

This clone was counted a single time. The chain carries TRBV19 and TRBJ2-5; the D gene could be TRBD1 or TRBD2 (5 bases each). Near its end, the DNA agrees better with TRBJ2-7, so the J call may be wrong. Germline assignment: CDR1 LNHDA and CDR2 SQIVND (reference sequence). The CDR3 runs 14 residues. CDR3: CASSPGTGSYEQYF. CDR3 bases: TGTGCCAGTAGTCCCGGGACGGGCTCCTACGAGCAGTACTTC.

The chain has TRBV10-3 and TRBJ2-6; D uncertain. The CDR3 spans 15 residues. Germline values: CDR1 ENHRY, CDR2 SYGVKD. Trimming took 11 bases from V and 1 from J, leaving 15 bases between them. CDR3 in DNA: TGTGCCTCCGGAGCAGGACCATCTGGGGCCAACGTCCTGACTTTC. This codes for CASGAGPSGANVLTF.

The gene calls are TRBV29-1 and TRBJ2-7, with 8 bases that match TRBD1. Germline V lookup: CDR1 SQVTM, CDR2 ANQGSEA. The J segment lost 7 bases and the V segment lost 4 bases, leaving 15 bases of the junction unmatched. This CDR3 is built from 15 residues. CDR3 residues: CSVGGEDRVGKEQYF. For the CDR3, the DNA is TGCAGCGTTGGAGGGGAGGACAGGGTAGGGAAAGAGCAGTACTTC.

This clone was seen more than once but under ten times. V usage is TRBV19 and J usage is TRBJ1-1; 11 nucleotides agree with TRBD1. The germline gives CDR1 LNHDA, CDR2 SQIVND (reference sequence). V was pared by 5 bases and J by 4 bases, with 3 bases of the junction left unmatched. This CDR3 region has 14 residues. The CDR3 spells CASSLGTGGTEAFF. DNA for the CDR3: TGTGCCAGTAGTCTTGGGACAGGGGGCACTGAAGCTTTCTTT.

CDR3 nucleotides: TGTGCCAGCAGCCAAGATCCGAAAGGGGGGTGGAATGAGCAGTTCTTC. It specifies CASSQDPKGGWNEQFF. The V gene is TRBV4-2, the J gene TRBJ2-1, with D perhaps given as TRBD1 or TRBD2 (6 bases each). V was cut by 0 bases and J by 7 bases, with 16 bases left in between. The CDR3 spans 16 residues. Germline V lookup: CDR1 LGHNA, CDR2 YNFKEQ.

Only a few counts were recorded for this clone. This rearrangement joins TRBV5-1 to TRBJ2-3, with D possibly matching TRBD2 (6 bases). Trimming shortened V by 0 bases and J by 3 bases, and 23 bases separated the two germline ends. The germline V gene encodes CDR1 SGHRS and CDR2 YFSETQ. The CDR3 consists of 19 residues. The DNA for the CDR3 is TGCGCCAGCAGCTTGGTTAGTTTTGCGGGAAAGGGCGAAACAGATACGCAGTATTTT. It codes for CASSLVSFAGKGETDTQYF.

This clone has only a few counts. The chain combines TRBV29-1 with TRBJ1-1; D unclear. The length of the CDR3 is 11 residues. CDR1 is SQVTM and CDR2 is ANQGSEA in the germline V gene. Trimming took off 4 bases at V and 4 bases at J, with 7 bases between the two ends. CDR3 protein: CSVGTVTEAFF. Here the CDR3 DNA reads TGCAGCGTTGGGACGGTCACTGAAGCTTTCTTT.

V is TRBV11-3 and J is TRBJ2-7; TRBD1 matches at 9 bases. Losses at the gene ends were 4 bases for V and 2 bases for J; bases not matched to a gene: 3. Germline-derived CDR1 and CDR2 are SGHNT and YENEEA. The CDR3 sequence is 14 residues long. CDR3 sequence: CASSSGTGTYEQYF. DNA of the CDR3: TGTGCCAGCAGCTCCGGGACAGGGACCTACGAGCAGTACTTC. Supplemented by reference TRBV11-3 and TRBJ2-7, the full variable domain reads EAGVVQSPRYKIIEKKQPVAFWCNPISGHNTLYWYLQNLGQGPELLIRYENEEAVDDSQLPKDRFSAERLKGVDSTLKIQPAELGDSAVYLCASSSGTGTYEQYFGPGTRLTVT.

The genes are TRBV5-4 and TRBJ1-1; D is undetermined. The CDR3 loop spans 14 amino acids. The germline gives CDR1 SGHNT, CDR2 YYREEE (reference sequence). The V gene lost 0 bases and the J gene lost 1 base, with 7 bases spanning the gap. The CDR3 protein is CASSLVGPNTEAFF. The CDR3, as DNA: TGTGCCAGCAGCTTGGTCGGGCCGAACACTGAAGCTTTCTTT.